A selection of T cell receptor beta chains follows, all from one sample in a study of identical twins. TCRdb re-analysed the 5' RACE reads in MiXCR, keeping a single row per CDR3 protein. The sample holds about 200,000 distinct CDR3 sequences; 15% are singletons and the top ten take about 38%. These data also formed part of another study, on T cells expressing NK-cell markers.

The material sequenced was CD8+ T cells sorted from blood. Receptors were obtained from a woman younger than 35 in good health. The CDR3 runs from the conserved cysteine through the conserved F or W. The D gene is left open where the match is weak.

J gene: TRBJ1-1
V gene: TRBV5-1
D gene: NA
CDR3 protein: CASSPPGAGKVEAFF

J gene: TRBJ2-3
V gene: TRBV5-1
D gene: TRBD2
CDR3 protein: CASSAKHGGAYIYLTDTQYF

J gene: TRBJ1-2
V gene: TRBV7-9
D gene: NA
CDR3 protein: CASTTPAEIFNYGYTF

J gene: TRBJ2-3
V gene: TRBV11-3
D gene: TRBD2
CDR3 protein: CASSSAAGGLDTQYF

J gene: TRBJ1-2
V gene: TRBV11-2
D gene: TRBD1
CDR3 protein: CASSLGPRQGIGYTF

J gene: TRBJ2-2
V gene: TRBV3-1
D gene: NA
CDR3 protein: CASSETEAGGELFF

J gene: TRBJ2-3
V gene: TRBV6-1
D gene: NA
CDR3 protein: CASSQGGSTDTQYF

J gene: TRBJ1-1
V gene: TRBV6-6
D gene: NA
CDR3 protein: CASSYGKTEAFF

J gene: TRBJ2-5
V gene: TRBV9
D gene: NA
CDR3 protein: CASSGAGPQETQYF

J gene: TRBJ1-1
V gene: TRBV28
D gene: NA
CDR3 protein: CASSLGSLRLTEAFF

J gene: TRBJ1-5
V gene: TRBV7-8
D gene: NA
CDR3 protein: CASSLASRTVSNQPQHF

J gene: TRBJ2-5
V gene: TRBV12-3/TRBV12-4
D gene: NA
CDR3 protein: CASSLSVGGGETQYF

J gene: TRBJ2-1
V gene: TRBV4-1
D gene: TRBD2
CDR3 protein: CASSQDPREGNYNEQFF

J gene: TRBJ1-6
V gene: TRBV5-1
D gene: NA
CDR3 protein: CASSQGEGRSPLHF

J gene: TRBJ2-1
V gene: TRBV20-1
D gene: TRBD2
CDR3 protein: CSAILAESSYNEQFF

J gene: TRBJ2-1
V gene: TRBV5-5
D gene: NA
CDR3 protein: CASSSDVHNEQFF

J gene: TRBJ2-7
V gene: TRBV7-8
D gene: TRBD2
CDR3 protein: CASSFRRGDSYEQYF

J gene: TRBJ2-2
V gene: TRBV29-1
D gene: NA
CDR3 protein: CSVAQPDVGELFF

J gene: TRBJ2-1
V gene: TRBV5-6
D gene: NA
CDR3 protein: CASSPSTLLDNEQFF

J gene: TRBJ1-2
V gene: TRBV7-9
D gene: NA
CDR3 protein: CASSPLAANYGYTF

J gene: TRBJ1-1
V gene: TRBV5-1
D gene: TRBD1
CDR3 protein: CASRRDRDQAFF

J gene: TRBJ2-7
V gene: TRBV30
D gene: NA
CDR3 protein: CAWSVSYEQYF

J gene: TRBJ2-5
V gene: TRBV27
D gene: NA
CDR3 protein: CASRASGETQYF

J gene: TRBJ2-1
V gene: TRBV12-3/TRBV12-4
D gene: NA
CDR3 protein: CASSPPVEGNEQFF

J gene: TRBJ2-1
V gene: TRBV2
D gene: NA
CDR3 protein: CASSGPLGDDNEQFF

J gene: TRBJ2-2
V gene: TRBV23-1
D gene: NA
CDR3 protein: CASSQFLGPKTNTGELFF

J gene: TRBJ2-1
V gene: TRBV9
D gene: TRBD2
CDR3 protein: CASSARSGGTLDEQFF

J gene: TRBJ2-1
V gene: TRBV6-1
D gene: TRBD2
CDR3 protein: CASSLLAGGDNEQFF